The T cell receptor (beta chain) described here comes from a study of cytomegalovirus exposure and HLA in healthy donors. Study-wide results and limits: Most TCR sequences showed up rarely, but some public TCRs showed up in many donors. Reportedly, diagnosis of cytomegalovirus status by the classifier showed high specificity and sensitivity.

The V gene's germline CDR1 is MNHNY and CDR2 SVGAGI (reference sequence). This CDR3 has 14 amino acids. The ends lost 3 bases at V and 5 bases at J; junction bases unmatched: 6. To note about this clone: The antigen is not known.

Amplification used 60 Vbeta primers and 13 Jbeta primers. Assay: immunoSEQ multiplex PCR; the TCRdb copy retains only in-frame clones and omits some. The sample records 100,000 to 150,000 clones, about three quarters being singletons. This sequence was found in a woman in her 30s in good health and CMV-seronegative. Input material: PBMCs. The gene calls are TRBV6-6 and TRBJ1-1; TRBD1 agrees at 7 bases. CDR3 nucleotide sequence: TGTGCCAGCAGTTATCGGACGGACAGGACTGAAGCTTTCTTT. Amino acids: CASSYRTDRTEAFF.